These 5 T cell receptor beta chains originate from one sample sequenced in a study of T cells in Graves' hyperthyroidism and ophthalmopathy. RNA transcripts provided the source from which TCR beta CDR3 regions were amplified. During a first-round RT-PCR of the TCR CDR3, the HTBI primer set was used. TCRdb recomputed calls from the multiplex PCR reads with MiXCR, one row per CDR3 protein. The repertoire holds some 720,000 distinct CDR3 sequences, with about 16% as singletons. The sample comprised blood. These receptors were taken from a man younger than 35 with Graves' hyperthyroidism.

This rearrangement joins TRBV28 to TRBJ2-2; D remains ambiguous. Germline V lookup: CDR1 MDHEN, CDR2 SYDVKM. The CDR3 runs 15 residues. Trimming shortened V by 2 bases and J by 1 base, and 8 bases separated the two germline ends. CDR3 nucleotides: TGTGCCAGCAGTTTACACTTGGTGAACACCGGGGAGCTGTTTTTT. It codes for CASSLHLVNTGELFF.

Many counts were recorded for this clonotype. The CDR3 loop reads CASVTVASGELFF. CDR3 bases: TGTGCCAGCGTAACGGTGGCATCGGGGGAGCTGTTTTTT. The chain combines TRBV12-3 or TRBV12-4 with TRBJ2-2; D not resolved. This CDR3 has 13 amino acids. V gave up 8 bases and J gave up 8 bases, with 15 bases separating them.

The rearrangement uses TRBV19 and TRBJ1-2, with 9 bases identical to TRBD1. CDR1 LNHDA and CDR2 SQIVND come from the germline V gene (reference sequence). J gave up 3 bases and V 2 bases, and 7 bases lay outside the gene matches. CDR3 length equals 16 residues. CDR3 amino acids: CASSIPTGTGHYGYTF. The CDR3 bases are TGTGCCAGTAGTATACCGACCGGGACAGGGCACTATGGCTACACCTTC.

This clonotype was detected ten times or more. This chain uses TRBV4-1 with TRBJ2-7; 7 bases agree with TRBD1. The germline V gene has CDR1 MGHRA and CDR2 YSYEKL. V dropped 5 bases and J dropped 0; count of bases not matched to a gene: 4. The CDR3 spans 14 residues. The CDR3 region has the DNA TGCGCCAGCAGCAATCGACAGGGCTCCTACGAGCAGTACTTC. It translates to CASSNRQGSYEQYF.

The CDR3 region is CASSLGTSGTYNEQFF. The DNA for the CDR3 is TGCGCCAGCAGCTTGGGGACTAGCGGTACCTACAATGAGCAGTTCTTC. The chain links TRBV5-1 to TRBJ2-1; 10 nucleotides agree with TRBD2. Germline CDR1 and CDR2: SGHRS and YFSETQ. Trimming at V came to 0 bases and at J to 2 bases, leaving 2 bases not matched to a gene. The CDR3 contains 16 residues.